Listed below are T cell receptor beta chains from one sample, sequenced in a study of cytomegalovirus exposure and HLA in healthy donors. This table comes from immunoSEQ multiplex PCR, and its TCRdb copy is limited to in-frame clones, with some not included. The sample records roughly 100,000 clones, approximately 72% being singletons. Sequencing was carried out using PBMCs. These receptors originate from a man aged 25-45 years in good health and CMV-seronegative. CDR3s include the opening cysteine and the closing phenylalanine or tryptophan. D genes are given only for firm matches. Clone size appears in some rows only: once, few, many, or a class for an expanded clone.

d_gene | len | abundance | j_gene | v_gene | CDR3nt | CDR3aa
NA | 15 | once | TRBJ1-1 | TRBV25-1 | TGTGCCAGCAGTGAATATCAGGGGATGAACACTGAAGCTTTCTTT | CASSEYQGMNTEAFF
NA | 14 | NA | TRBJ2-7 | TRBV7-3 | TGTGCCAGCAGCTTTTCCGGAGCCTCCTACGAGCAGTACTTC | CASSFSGASYEQYF
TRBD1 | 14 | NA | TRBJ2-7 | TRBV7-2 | TGTGCCAGCAGCCTAAACAGGGGGCAGGGGGAGCAGTACTTC | CASSLNRGQGEQYF
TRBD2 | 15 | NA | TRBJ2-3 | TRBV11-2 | TGTGCCAGCAGCTTACGAGCGGGGGACGGAGATACGCAGTATTTT | CASSLRAGDGDTQYF
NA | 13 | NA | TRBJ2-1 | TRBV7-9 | TGTGCCAGCAGCCCGATGTCGGTGCTTGAGCAGTTCTTC | CASSPMSVLEQFF
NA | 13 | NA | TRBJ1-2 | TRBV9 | TGTGCCAGCAGCGATTCAGTCAACTATGGCTACACCTTC | CASSDSVNYGYTF
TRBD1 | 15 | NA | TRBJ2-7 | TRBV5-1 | TGCGCCAGCAGCTGGGGGACAGGGTCAATCTACGAGCAGTACTTC | CASSWGTGSIYEQYF
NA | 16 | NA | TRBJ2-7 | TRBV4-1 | TGCGCCAGCAGCCAACAGGAGGGGGCGGACGCCTACGAGCAGTACTTC | CASSQQEGADAYEQYF
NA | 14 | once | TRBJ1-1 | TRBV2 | TGTGCCAGCAGCCCTGCTAACACAGGTAGCGAAGCTTTCTTT | CASSPANTGSEAFF
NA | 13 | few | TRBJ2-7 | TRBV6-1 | TGTGCCAGCCTCATGACTAGTTTTGGCGAGCAGTACTTC | CASLMTSFGEQYF
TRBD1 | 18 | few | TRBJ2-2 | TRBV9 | TGTGCCAGCAGCGTAGGCCTGGGACAGGGGGCCCCAACCGGGGAGCTGTTTTTT | CASSVGLGQGAPTGELFF
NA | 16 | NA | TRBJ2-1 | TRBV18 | TGTGCCAGCTCTGTCTATGCTCCCCCTAACTACAATGAGCAGTTCTTC | CASSVYAPPNYNEQFF
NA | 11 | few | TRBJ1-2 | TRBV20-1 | TGCAGTGCGGAGGGGAATATTGGCTACACCTTC | CSAEGNIGYTF
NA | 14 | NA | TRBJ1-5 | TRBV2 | TGTGCCAGCAGTCAACAGGATTCCGATCAGCCCCAGCATTTT | CASSQQDSDQPQHF
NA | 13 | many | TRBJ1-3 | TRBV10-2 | TGCGCCATCACCCAGGGGTATGGAAACACCATATATTTT | CAITQGYGNTIYF
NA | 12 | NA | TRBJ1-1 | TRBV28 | TGTGCCAGCTGCCCGGTAGACACTGAAGCTTTCTTT | CASCPVDTEAFF
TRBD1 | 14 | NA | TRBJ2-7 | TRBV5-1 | TGCGCCAGCGAGCCGGGACAGGGGTCCTACGAGCAGTACTTC | CASEPGQGSYEQYF
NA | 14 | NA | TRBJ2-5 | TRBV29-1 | TGCAGCGTTGAAGTTCTGGCGGGTGATGGGACCCAGTACTTC | CSVEVLAGDGTQYF
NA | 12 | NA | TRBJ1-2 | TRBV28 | TGTGCCAGCAGCAGGGTAGGCTATGGCTACACCTTC | CASSRVGYGYTF
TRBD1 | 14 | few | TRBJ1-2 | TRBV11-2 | TGTGCCAGCATGGGTCCCCAGGGGGACTATGGCTACACCTTC | CASMGPQGDYGYTF
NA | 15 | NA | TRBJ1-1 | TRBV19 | TGTGCCAGTAGGCCCTGGCAGAGGGTGAACACTGAAGCTTTCTTT | CASRPWQRVNTEAFF
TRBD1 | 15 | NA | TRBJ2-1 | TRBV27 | TGTGCCAGCAGTTTCGGGACAGGGGGCTCGAATGAGCAGTTCTTC | CASSFGTGGSNEQFF
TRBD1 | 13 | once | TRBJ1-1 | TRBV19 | TGTGCCAGTAGTATTCGACAGGGGACTGAAGCTTTCTTT | CASSIRQGTEAFF
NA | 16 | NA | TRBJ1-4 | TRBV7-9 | TGTGCCAGCAGCTTAGGACGCGGAGAAGAGGAGGAAAAACTGTTTTTT | CASSLGRGEEEEKLFF
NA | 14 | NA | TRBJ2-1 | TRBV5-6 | TGTGCCAGCAGCTCCCGGGACACGGTAAATGAGCAGTTCTTC | CASSSRDTVNEQFF
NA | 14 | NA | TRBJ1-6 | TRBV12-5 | TGTGCTAGTGGTTTGGGACAGCCTAATTCACCCCTCCACTTT | CASGLGQPNSPLHF
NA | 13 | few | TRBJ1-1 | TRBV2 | TGTGCCAGCAGTCTTTCAGGGAACACTGAAGCTTTCTTT | CASSLSGNTEAFF
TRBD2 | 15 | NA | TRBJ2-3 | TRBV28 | TGTGCCAGCATTAGCGGGGGATCTAGCACAGATACGCAGTATTTT | CASISGGSSTDTQYF
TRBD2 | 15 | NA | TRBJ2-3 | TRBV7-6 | TGTGCCAGCAGCTTACCTAGCGGGGGTACAGATACGCAGTATTTT | CASSLPSGGTDTQYF
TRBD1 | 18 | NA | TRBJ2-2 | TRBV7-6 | TGTGCCAGCAGCTACGGGACAGGGGGTTCGTCGAACACCGGGGAGCTGTTTTTT | CASSYGTGGSSNTGELFF
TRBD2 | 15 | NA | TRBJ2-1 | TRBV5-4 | TGTGCCAGCAGCTCCAGCGGGAGGGCCGGCAATGAGCAGTTCTTC | CASSSSGRAGNEQFF
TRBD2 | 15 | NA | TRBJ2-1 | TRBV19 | TGTGCCAGTAAAACCCTTAGCGGGGGTATGAATGAGCAGTTCTTC | CASKTLSGGMNEQFF
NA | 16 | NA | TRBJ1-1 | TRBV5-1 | TGCGCCAGCAGCTTGGCCAGGGTAACCCAAGACACTGAAGCTTTCTTT | CASSLARVTQDTEAFF
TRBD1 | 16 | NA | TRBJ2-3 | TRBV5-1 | TGCGCCAGCAGTGGAGCCGGGACAGGCTTTACAGATACGCAGTATTTT | CASSGAGTGFTDTQYF
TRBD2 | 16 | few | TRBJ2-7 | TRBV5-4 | TGTGCCAGCAGCTTGGCCTCGACTAGCGGCTCCTACGAGCAGTACTTC | CASSLASTSGSYEQYF
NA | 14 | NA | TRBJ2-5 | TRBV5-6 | TGTGCCAGCAGGGGCCAGGGGAAAAGAGAGACCCAGTACTTC | CASRGQGKRETQYF
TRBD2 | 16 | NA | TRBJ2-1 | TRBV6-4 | TGTGCCAGCAGTCCTAGCGGGAGGGATCACTACAATGAGCAGTTCTTC | CASSPSGRDHYNEQFF
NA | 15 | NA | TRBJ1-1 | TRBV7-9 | TGTGCCAGCAGCTTAGCGGTGGGAGGGGGAACTGAAGCTTTCTTT | CASSLAVGGGTEAFF
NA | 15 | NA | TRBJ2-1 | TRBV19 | TGTGCCAGTAGTAGGGGGCATTGGTCCTACAATGAGCAGTTCTTC | CASSRGHWSYNEQFF
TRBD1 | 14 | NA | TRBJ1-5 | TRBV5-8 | TGTGCCAGCAGCTGGGGACAGTGGAATCAGCCCCAGCATTTT | CASSWGQWNQPQHF
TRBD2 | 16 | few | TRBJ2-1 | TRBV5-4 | TGTGCCAGCAGCTCCCTCTTAGCGGGACCGAACAATGAGCAGTTCTTC | CASSSLLAGPNNEQFF
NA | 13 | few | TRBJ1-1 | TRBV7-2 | TGTGCCAGCAGCTCAGATAGAGGTTCTGAAGCTTTCTTT | CASSSDRGSEAFF
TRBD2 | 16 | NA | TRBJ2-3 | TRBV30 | TGTGCCTGGAGTGGGGGGAGCGGGGGGAACACAGATACGCAGTATTTT | CAWSGGSGGNTDTQYF
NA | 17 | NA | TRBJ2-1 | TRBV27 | TGTGCCAGCAGTTTCACCACACCTGGTCCGGGATTCGGTGAGCAGTTCTTC | CASSFTTPGPGFGEQFF